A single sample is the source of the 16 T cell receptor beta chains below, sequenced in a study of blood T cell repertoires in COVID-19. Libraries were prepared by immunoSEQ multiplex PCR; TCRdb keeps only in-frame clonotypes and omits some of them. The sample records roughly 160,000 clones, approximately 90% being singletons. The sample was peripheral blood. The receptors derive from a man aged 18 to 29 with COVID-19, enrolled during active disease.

CDR3 sequence reads: CAISGGGSSGPNTGELFF. The DNA of the CDR3 is TGTGCCATCAGTGGGGGGGGTAGCTCAGGCCCGAACACCGGGGAGCTGTTTTTT. The chain combines TRBV10-3 with TRBJ2-2; 7 bases agree with TRBD2. Germline V gene lookup returns CDR1 ENHRY and CDR2 SYGVKD. This CDR3 is built from 18 residues. The trim removed 4 bases at V and 0 bases at J, leaving 11 bases unmatched.

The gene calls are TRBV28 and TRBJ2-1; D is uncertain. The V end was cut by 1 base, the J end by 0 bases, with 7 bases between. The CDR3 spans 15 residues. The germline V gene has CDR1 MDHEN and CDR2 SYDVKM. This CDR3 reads CASSLYTSSYNEQFF. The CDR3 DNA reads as TGTGCCAGCAGTTTATACACCTCCTCCTACAATGAGCAGTTCTTC. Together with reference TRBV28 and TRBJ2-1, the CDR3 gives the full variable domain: DVKVTQSSRYLVKRTGEKVFLECVQDMDHENMFWYRQDPGLGLRLIYFSYDVKMKEKGDIPEGYSVSREKKERFSLILESASTNQTSMYLCASSLYTSSYNEQFFGPGTRLTVL.

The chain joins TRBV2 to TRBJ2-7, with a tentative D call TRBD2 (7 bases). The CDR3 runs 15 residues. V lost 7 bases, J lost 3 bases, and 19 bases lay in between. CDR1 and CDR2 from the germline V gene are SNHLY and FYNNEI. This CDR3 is CASTATGGLFYEQYF. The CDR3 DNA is TGTGCCAGCACTGCTACGGGGGGCTTATTCTACGAGCAGTACTTC.

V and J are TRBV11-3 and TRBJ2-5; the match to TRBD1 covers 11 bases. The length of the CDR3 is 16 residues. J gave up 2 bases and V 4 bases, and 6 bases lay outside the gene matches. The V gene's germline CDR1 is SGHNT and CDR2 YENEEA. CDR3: CASSSGGQGEQETQYF. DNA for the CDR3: TGTGCCAGCAGCTCTGGGGGACAGGGGGAACAAGAGACCCAGTACTTC.

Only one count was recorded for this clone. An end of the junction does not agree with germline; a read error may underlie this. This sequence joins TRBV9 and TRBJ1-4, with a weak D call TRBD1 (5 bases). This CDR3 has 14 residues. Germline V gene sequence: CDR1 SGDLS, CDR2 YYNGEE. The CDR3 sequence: CASSVGGLNEKLLF. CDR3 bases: TGTGCCAGCAGCGTAGGGGGCCTTAATGAAAAACTGCTTTTT.

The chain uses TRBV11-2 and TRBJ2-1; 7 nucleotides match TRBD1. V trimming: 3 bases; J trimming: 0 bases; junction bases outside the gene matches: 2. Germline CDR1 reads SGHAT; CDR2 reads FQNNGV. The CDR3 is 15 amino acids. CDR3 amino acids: CASSLGTDSYNEQFF. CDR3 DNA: TGTGCCAGCAGCTTGGGGACAGACTCCTACAATGAGCAGTTCTTC.

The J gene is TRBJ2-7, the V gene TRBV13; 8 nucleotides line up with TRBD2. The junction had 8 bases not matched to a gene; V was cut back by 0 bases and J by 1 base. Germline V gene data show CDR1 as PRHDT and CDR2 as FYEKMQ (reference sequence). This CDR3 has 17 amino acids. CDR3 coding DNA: TGTGCCAGCAGCTTAGGCCCGGGGAGCGGGAGATCCTACGAGCAGTACTTC. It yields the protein CASSLGPGSGRSYEQYF.

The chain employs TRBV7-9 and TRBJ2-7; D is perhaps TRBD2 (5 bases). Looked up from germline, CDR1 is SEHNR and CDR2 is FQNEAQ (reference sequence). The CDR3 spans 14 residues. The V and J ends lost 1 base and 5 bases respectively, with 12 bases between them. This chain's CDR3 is CASSLEVHGDEQYF. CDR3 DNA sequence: TGTGCCAGCAGCTTAGAAGTCCACGGGGACGAGCAGTACTTC.

CDR3 amino acids: CASSFKEQSGTDTQYF. As DNA, the CDR3 is TGTGCCAGCAGCTTCAAGGAACAGTCCGGCACAGATACGCAGTATTTT. This chain connects TRBV11-3 to TRBJ2-3; the D is unclear. The CDR3 is 16 residues long. CDR1 is SGHNT, CDR2 YENEEA, per germline. V lost 3 bases to trimming and J lost 1 base, with 14 bases between them. Full variable domain (outside the CDR3, taken from reference TRBV11-3 and TRBJ2-3): EAGVVQSPRYKIIEKKQPVAFWCNPISGHNTLYWYLQNLGQGPELLIRYENEEAVDDSQLPKDRFSAERLKGVDSTLKIQPAELGDSAVYLCASSFKEQSGTDTQYFGPGTRLTVL.

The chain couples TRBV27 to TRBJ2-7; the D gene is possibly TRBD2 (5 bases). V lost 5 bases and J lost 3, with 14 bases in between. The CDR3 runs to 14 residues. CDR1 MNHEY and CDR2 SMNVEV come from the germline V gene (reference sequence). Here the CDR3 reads CASSSTRVNYEQYF. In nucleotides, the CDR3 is TGTGCCAGCAGTAGTACGAGGGTTAACTACGAGCAGTACTTC.

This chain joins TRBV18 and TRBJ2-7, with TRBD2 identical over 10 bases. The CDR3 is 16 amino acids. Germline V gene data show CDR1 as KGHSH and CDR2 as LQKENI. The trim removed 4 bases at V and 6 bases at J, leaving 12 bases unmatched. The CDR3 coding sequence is TGTGCCAGCTCACGTAGACCGGGACTAGCGTTCGGCGAGCAGTACTTC. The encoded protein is CASSRRPGLAFGEQYF.

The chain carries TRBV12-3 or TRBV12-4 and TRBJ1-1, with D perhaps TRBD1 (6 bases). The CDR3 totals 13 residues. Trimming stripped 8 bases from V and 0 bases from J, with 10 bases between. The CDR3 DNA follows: TGTGCCAGCGGGGACACTTTGAACACTGAAGCTTTCTTT. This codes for CASGDTLNTEAFF.

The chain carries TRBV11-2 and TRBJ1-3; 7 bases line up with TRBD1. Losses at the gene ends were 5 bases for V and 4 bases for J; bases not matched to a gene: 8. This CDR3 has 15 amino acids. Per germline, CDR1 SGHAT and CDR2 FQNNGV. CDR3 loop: CASSHIQGKGNTIYF. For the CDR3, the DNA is TGTGCCAGCAGCCATATACAGGGGAAAGGAAACACCATATATTTT.

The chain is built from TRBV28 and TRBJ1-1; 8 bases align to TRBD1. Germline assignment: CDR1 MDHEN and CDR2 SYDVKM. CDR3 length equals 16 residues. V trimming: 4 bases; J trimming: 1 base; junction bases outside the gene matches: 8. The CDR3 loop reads CASSWTGYWTNTEAFF. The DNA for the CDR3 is TGTGCCAGCAGTTGGACAGGGTACTGGACGAACACTGAAGCTTTCTTT.

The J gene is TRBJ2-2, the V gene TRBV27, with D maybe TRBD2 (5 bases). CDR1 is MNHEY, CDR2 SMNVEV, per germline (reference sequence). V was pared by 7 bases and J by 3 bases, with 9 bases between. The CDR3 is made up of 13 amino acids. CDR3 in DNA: TGTGCCAGCAAGCAGCGGTACACCGGGGAGCTGTTTTTT. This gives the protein CASKQRYTGELFF.

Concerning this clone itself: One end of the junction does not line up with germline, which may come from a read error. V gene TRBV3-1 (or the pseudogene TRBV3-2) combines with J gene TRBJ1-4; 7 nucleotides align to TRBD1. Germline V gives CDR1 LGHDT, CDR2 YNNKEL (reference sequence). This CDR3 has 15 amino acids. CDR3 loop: CASSQLHRGGEKLLF. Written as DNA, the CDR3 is TGTGCCAGCAGCCAACTGCACAGGGGTGGAGAAAAACTGCTTTTT.